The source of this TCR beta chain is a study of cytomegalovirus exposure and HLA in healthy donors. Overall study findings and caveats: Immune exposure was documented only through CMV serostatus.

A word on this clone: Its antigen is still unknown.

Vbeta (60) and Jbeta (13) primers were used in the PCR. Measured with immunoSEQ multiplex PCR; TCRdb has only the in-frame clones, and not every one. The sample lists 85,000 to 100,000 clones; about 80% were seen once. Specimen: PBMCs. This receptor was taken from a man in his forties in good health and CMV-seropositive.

The CDR3 loop is CATWTGEFSGNTIYF. For the CDR3, the DNA is TGTGCCACCTGGACAGGGGAGTTCTCTGGAAACACCATATATTTT. The chain links TRBV28 to TRBJ1-3, with 9 bases lining up with TRBD1. CDR3 length: 15 residues. Per the germline V gene, CDR1 is MDHEN and CDR2 is SYDVKM. The J segment lost 0 bases and the V segment lost 10 bases, leaving 7 bases of the junction unmatched. The full variable domain, with the rest looked up from reference TRBV28 and TRBJ1-3, is DVKVTQSSRYLVKRTGEKVFLECVQDMDHENMFWYRQDPGLGLRLIYFSYDVKMKEKGDIPEGYSVSREKKERFSLILESASTNQTSMYLCATWTGEFSGNTIYFGEGSWLTVV.